Listed here is a single T cell receptor beta chain. Trimming pared 1 base from V and 3 bases from J, leaving 11 bases between. Germline CDR1 reads LGHDT; CDR2 reads YNNKEL (reference sequence). This CDR3 is 15 amino acids long. Produced via immunoSEQ multiplex PCR; TCRdb's table is partial and in-frame only. This sample has 15,000 to 20,000 clones, with approximately 80% found just once. This sample was included in a study of blood T cell repertoires in COVID-19. Study background: Both acute and convalescent COVID-19 samples were obtained from the United States, Italy and Spain. Nucleic acid was either cDNA or gDNA, and it came from T cells, B-cell-depleted T cells, or PBMCs.

This clonotype was obtained from a woman in her seventies with active COVID-19. Sequenced material: peripheral blood. This chain links TRBV3-1 (or the pseudogene TRBV3-2) with TRBJ2-3; D possibly corresponds to TRBD1 (5 bases). The chain's CDR3 is CASSQGGSLTDTQYF. The CDR3, as DNA: TGTGCCAGCAGCCAAGGGGGCTCCCTAACAGATACGCAGTATTTT.